The rows below give T cell receptor beta chains drawn from one sample of a study of identical twins. MiXCR, run by TCRdb on the 5' RACE reads, gives a single entry per CDR3 protein. The sample includes approximately 670,000 distinct CDR3 sequences, 6% to 6.5% of them seen just once. Input material: naive T cells sorted from blood. These receptors came from a man between 18 and 29 years old in good health. The conserved cysteine and the conserved F or W are not part of the CDR3 here. The D gene is left open where the match is weak.

d_call	v_call	j_call	cdr3_aa
TRBD1	TRBV6-6	TRBJ1-2	ASRYGTERGYT
TRBD2	TRBV4-2	TRBJ2-7	ASSRGTSGERRNYEQY
TRBD2	TRBV20-1	TRBJ2-1	SAGTSGYDEQF
.	TRBV2	TRBJ2-3	ASITSPGADTQY
.	TRBV7-3	TRBJ1-1	ASSLRWEGPNTEAF
TRBD2	TRBV24-1	TRBJ2-1	ATSVGTQGLGSYNEQF
.	TRBV3-1	TRBJ2-5	ASSQDTGQETQY
.	TRBV11-2	TRBJ2-2	ASSHPPLMWGTGELF
TRBD1	TRBV29-1	TRBJ1-6	SIGTELNSPLH
.	TRBV15	TRBJ2-5	ATSRALQETQY
TRBD2	TRBV7-9	TRBJ2-1	ASSLAPLAGAYNEQF
.	TRBV5-1	TRBJ2-3	ASSVVGGSVTTDTQY
.	TRBV11-2	TRBJ2-1	ASSPIGGRGNEQF
TRBD2	TRBV19	TRBJ2-1	ASGKREAEEQF
TRBD1	TRBV29-1	TRBJ2-5	SEWTGYQETQY
.	TRBV2	TRBJ1-5	ASKTGGAQPQH
.	TRBV29-1	TRBJ2-5	SVVGVPVGKGTQY
.	TRBV9	TRBJ2-5	ASSSGWDWRETQY
TRBD2	TRBV14	TRBJ2-3	ASSPYRGLAGRTDTQY
.	TRBV5-1	TRBJ2-1	ASSLATPDNEQF
TRBD2	TRBV7-3	TRBJ2-3	ASSAGLAGGTDTQY
.	TRBV12-3/TRBV12-4	TRBJ2-7	ASSWGSPSEQY
TRBD2	TRBV6-1	TRBJ2-3	ASRPRTSYGLTDTQY
.	TRBV29-1	TRBJ2-1	SVKDRSNYNEQF
.	TRBV12-3/TRBV12-4	TRBJ1-1	ASRPGRTTEAF
TRBD1	TRBV5-1	TRBJ1-1	ASSFPRDSGTEAF
.	TRBV5-1	TRBJ2-5	ASSTITGSAETEY
.	TRBV12-3/TRBV12-4	TRBJ2-5	ASSLIGRGETQY
TRBD1	TRBV7-2	TRBJ2-1	ASRIAGTAYNEQF
TRBD1	TRBV27	TRBJ1-5	ASSLQGQGGNQPQH
TRBD2	TRBV28	TRBJ2-7	ASSFELVLASYEQY
TRBD2	TRBV7-2	TRBJ2-1	ASSQGLAGSHEQF
TRBD2	TRBV4-1	TRBJ2-3	ASSLRPGAGGRDTQY
.	TRBV7-2	TRBJ1-6	ASSSPGPRNSPLH
.	TRBV7-9	TRBJ2-3	ASSLGRKTSPDTQY
.	TRBV29-1	TRBJ2-3	SVARTDTQY
.	TRBV2	TRBJ1-6	ASSGGNLDNSPLH
.	TRBV19	TRBJ2-3	ASSIDGTGGTDTQY
TRBD2	TRBV4-2	TRBJ2-3	ASSQNLGLAVQFTDTQY
TRBD2	TRBV28	TRBJ2-4	ASRPGGGRDIQY
.	TRBV7-6	TRBJ2-5	ASSSNQETQY
.	TRBV12-3/TRBV12-4	TRBJ2-1	ASSLGRSLYNEQF
TRBD1	TRBV7-2	TRBJ1-5	ASSLGPGGMNQPQH
TRBD1	TRBV5-1	TRBJ1-1	ASSLLGTGREDTEAF
TRBD2	TRBV14	TRBJ2-3	ASSQGARLAGIGTDTQY
TRBD1	TRBV6-1	TRBJ2-1	ASRTGNFEQF
TRBD2	TRBV7-2	TRBJ2-7	ASSGRTSGSYEQY
TRBD2	TRBV5-5	TRBJ2-1	ASSAGLAYEQF
TRBD1	TRBV29-1	TRBJ2-1	SGRTGVYNEQF
TRBD1	TRBV18	TRBJ2-7	ASSPRQGAYEQY
TRBD1	TRBV24-1	TRBJ2-1	ATSDRRYRGLAQF
TRBD2	TRBV7-6	TRBJ2-3	ASSLVSGNADTQY